The 8 T cell receptor beta chains presented below share a single source sample, sequenced in a study of shared clonotypes between healthy human individuals. TCRdb keeps only in-frame clones here, not all; method: immunoSEQ multiplex PCR. The table has some 1.4 million clones, approximately 97% seen once. Sample: naive CD4+ T cells sorted from blood. Regarding subset: CD45RA+ positively selected. These receptors were taken from a man aged 25 to 40 in good health.

The table lists this clone with a count of one. The chain's CDR3 is CASSNRYSTDTQYF. The CDR3 DNA follows: TGTGCCAGCAGTAACAGATACAGCACAGATACGCAGTATTTT. The chain couples TRBV28 to TRBJ2-3; D is uncertain. The germline V gene has CDR1 MDHEN and CDR2 SYDVKM. With 5 bases removed from V and 0 bases from J, the gap between germline ends came to 9 bases. The CDR3 sequence is 14 residues long.

The gene calls are TRBV9 and TRBJ2-6, with D tentatively TRBD2 (6 bases). This CDR3 contains 21 residues. The germline V and J ends were trimmed by 0 bases and 0 bases, with 22 bases remaining between them. Germline V CDR1 and CDR2: SGDLS, YYNGEE. This chain's CDR3 is CASSVATSRDRGLSGANVLTF. The DNA for the CDR3 is TGTGCCAGCAGCGTAGCTACTAGCCGGGACCGAGGCCTCTCTGGGGCCAACGTCCTGACTTTC.

V and J are TRBV5-5 and TRBJ2-5; D is ambiguous. V was trimmed by 1 base and J by 7 bases, leaving 20 bases between them. Germline CDR1 and CDR2: SGHKS and YYEKEE (reference sequence). The CDR3 extends over 16 amino acids. The CDR3 bases are TGTGCCAGCAGCTTGAGTTTCGGCTCCAACATAGGGACCCAGTACTTC. Its protein is CASSLSFGSNIGTQYF.

The chain carries TRBV6-6 and TRBJ2-5; possible D gene TRBD2, 6 bases. The CDR3 spans 13 residues. Germline V gives CDR1 MNHNY, CDR2 SVGAGI (reference sequence). V was pared by 5 bases and J by 7 bases, with 14 bases between. CDR3 DNA: TGTGCCAGCAGTCTGGGACTCAAGGGGACCCAGTACTTC. Its translation is CASSLGLKGTQYF.

This clone appeared a single time. The chain is built from TRBV5-1 and TRBJ2-1; 8 bases line up with TRBD2. The CDR3 is 13 amino acids. Germline CDR1 is SGHRS and CDR2 is YFSETQ. J gave up 15 bases and V 0 bases, and 8 bases lay outside the gene matches. The DNA for the CDR3 is TGCGCCAGCAGCTTGGTCCCCAGCGGGAGACGGTTCTTC. This translates into CASSLVPSGRRFF.

This clone was seen once. The chain couples TRBV7-8 to TRBJ2-3; D is perhaps TRBD2 (5 bases). Germline loops: CDR1 SGHVS, CDR2 FQNEAQ. Deletions cut 7 bases from V and 3 bases from J, with 23 bases between. This CDR3 has 17 amino acids. As DNA, the CDR3 is TGTGCCAGCATCTTGAATCGGGCCTCCCGGGGAACAGATACGCAGTATTTT. Translated, it gives CASILNRASRGTDTQYF.

Turning to this clone: Other DNA sequences in this specimen translate into the identical CDR3. The rearrangement joins TRBV28 to TRBJ2-2; 7 bases line up with TRBD1. The CDR3 is made up of 13 amino acids. Per the germline V gene, CDR1 is MDHEN and CDR2 is SYDVKM. J gave up 5 bases and V 6 bases, and 3 bases lay outside the gene matches. The CDR3 here is CASSPRGTGELFF. The CDR3 DNA follows: TGTGCCAGCAGCCCCAGGGGGACCGGGGAGCTGTTTTTT.

This chain connects TRBV5-6 to TRBJ1-5, with D maybe TRBD1 (5 bases). This CDR3 has 13 residues. V lost 4 bases to trimming and J lost 4 bases, with 9 bases between them. Germline V lookup: CDR1 SGHDT, CDR2 YYEEEE. Here the CDR3 reads CASSPGPNQPQHF. The CDR3 bases are TGTGCCAGCAGCCCAGGGCCGAATCAGCCCCAGCATTTT.